The table lists the clone carrying this T cell receptor (beta chain) with a few counts. As yet, its antigen is unknown. These data are taken from a study of cytomegalovirus exposure and HLA in healthy donors. General study findings and limits: TCR beta chains numbering some 160 were designated cytomegalovirus-associated. Later analysis placed DRB1 highest and HLA-C lowest in TCR association rates, which differed by HLA locus.

CDR3 length: 14 amino acids. Germline assignment: CDR1 SGHRS and CDR2 YFSETQ. The ends lost 6 bases at V and 4 bases at J; junction bases unmatched: 6. The study ran its PCR with 60 Vbeta and 13 Jbeta primers. Profiled with immunoSEQ multiplex PCR; TCRdb holds only in-frame clones, not every one. The data show about 150,000 clones, more than 7.5% seen once. This receptor was identified in a man aged 45-65 years in good health and CMV-seronegative. The chain joins TRBV5-1 to TRBJ2-1; 8 nucleotides match TRBD2. Material: PBMCs. The CDR3 bases are TGCGCCAGCAAGGCGGGGGGCACATACAATGAGCAGTTCTTC. It yields the protein CASKAGGTYNEQFF. Supplemented by reference TRBV5-1 and TRBJ2-1, the full variable domain reads KAGVTQTPRYLIKTRGQQVTLSCSPISGHRSVSWYQQTPGQGLQFLFEYFSETQRNKGNFPGRFSGRQFSNSRSEMNVSTLELGDSALYLCASKAGGTYNEQFFGPGTRLTVL.